Below are 26 T cell receptor beta chains sequenced from a single sample in a study of OX40 agonist ivuxolimab in advanced cancers. The table came from immunoSEQ multiplex PCR; TCRdb's copy has only in-frame clones and leaves some out. Among approximately 20,000 clones listed, roughly 80% were seen once. The material sequenced was CD4+ or CD8+ T cells sorted from blood, taken in a trial of the OX40 agonist ivuxolimab. The receptors originated from an adult with an advanced solid tumor such as melanoma, head and neck, liver or kidney cancer.

The V gene is TRBV28, the J gene TRBJ2-7; D is possibly TRBD2 (6 bases). This CDR3 has 14 amino acids. Germline CDR1 is MDHEN and CDR2 is SYDVKM. Trimming stripped 4 bases from V and 2 bases from J, with 12 bases between. Here the CDR3 DNA reads TGTGCCAGCAGTTCGCCGCGGAGGGCCTACGAGCAGTACTTC. Its protein product is CASSSPRRAYEQYF.

The genes are TRBV27 and TRBJ1-1; TRBD1 might be the D (5 bases). Germline lookup yields CDR1 MNHEY and CDR2 SMNVEV (reference sequence). V dropped 8 bases and J dropped 0 bases, with 16 bases sitting between them. There are 15 residues in the CDR3. CDR3 in DNA: TGTGCCAGCCATTGGGGGGGGAGCATGAACACTGAAGCTTTCTTT. Its protein product is CASHWGGSMNTEAFF.

The chain uses TRBV7-8 and TRBJ2-1, with D possibly TRBD2 on 6 matching bases. The germline V gene has CDR1 SGHVS and CDR2 FQNEAQ. Trimming cost V 4 bases and J 4 bases, with 8 bases left between them. CDR3 length equals 13 residues. The CDR3 sequence: CASSSTSYNEQFF. CDR3 coding DNA: TGTGCCAGCAGCTCGACTAGTTACAATGAGCAGTTCTTC. Filled out from reference TRBV7-8 and TRBJ2-1, the complete variable domain reads GAGVSQSPRYKVAKRGQDVALRCDPISGHVSLFWYQQALGQGPEFLTYFQNEAQLDKSGLPSDRFFAERPEGSVSTLKIQRTQQEDSAVYLCASSSTSYNEQFFGPGTRLTVL.

This sequence joins TRBV27 and TRBJ1-4; a weak D match, TRBD1 (6 bases). The CDR3 consists of 15 residues. Trimming removed 5 bases from V and 3 bases from J, with 13 bases in between. The germline gives CDR1 MNHEY, CDR2 SMNVEV (reference sequence). The CDR3 sequence: CASSIYRDSNEKLFF. CDR3 nucleotide sequence: TGTGCCAGCAGTATTTACAGGGACTCTAATGAAAAACTGTTTTTT.

This clone was detected only once. V is TRBV19 and J is TRBJ2-5, with 9 nucleotides matching TRBD1. The CDR3 covers 15 residues. Germline V gene sequence: CDR1 LNHDA, CDR2 SQIVND (reference sequence). V was pared by 6 bases and J by 5 bases, with 10 bases of the junction left unmatched. The CDR3 reads CASSRYRGLGETQYF. DNA for the CDR3: TGTGCCAGTAGCAGATACAGGGGGCTGGGGGAGACCCAGTACTTC.

The chain is built from TRBV5-1 and TRBJ1-2, with D maybe TRBD1 (5 bases). This CDR3 region has 14 residues. CDR1 and CDR2 from the germline V gene are SGHRS and YFSETQ. Between the trimmed V and J ends, which lost 3 bases and 2 bases, there was a span of 11 bases. The CDR3 is CASSSRESNYGYTF. In nucleotides, the CDR3 is TGCGCCAGCAGCTCCAGGGAATCGAACTATGGCTACACCTTC.

The V and J genes are TRBV27 and TRBJ1-1, with D possibly matching TRBD1 (6 bases). Germline lookup yields CDR1 MNHEY and CDR2 SMNVEV (reference sequence). This CDR3 is built from 13 residues. The V and J ends lost 4 bases and 4 bases respectively, with 10 bases between them. In DNA form, the CDR3 reads TGTGCCAGCAGTTGGGGCAGGGGCACTGAAGCTTTCTTT. Protein sequence: CASSWGRGTEAFF.

This chain links TRBV13 with TRBJ1-1; D is undetermined. Trimming took off 1 base at V and 6 bases at J, with 12 bases between the two ends. This CDR3 is built from 14 residues. Germline assignment: CDR1 PRHDT and CDR2 FYEKMQ (reference sequence). In nucleotides, the CDR3 is TGTGCCAGCAGCTTAGACCGGCAGGCGCCTGAAGCTTTCTTT. Residues: CASSLDRQAPEAFF.

The chain has TRBV27 and TRBJ2-7; weak D call: TRBD1 (8 bases). Germline-derived CDR1 and CDR2 are MNHEY and SMNVEV (reference sequence). The CDR3 has 14 amino acids. V was cut by 5 bases and J by 7 bases, with 18 bases left in between. This chain's CDR3 is CASSHGGTGGEQYF. The CDR3 DNA follows: TGTGCCAGCAGTCACGGGGGGACAGGCGGGGAGCAGTACTTC.

The chain has TRBV6-1 and TRBJ1-5; 7 bases match TRBD1. Germline lookup yields CDR1 MNHNS and CDR2 SASEGT. The CDR3 is 17 residues long. The V segment lost 0 bases and the J segment 2 bases; nucleotides outside the gene matches: 7. CDR3: CASSEAAHDRGNQPQHF. The CDR3 nucleotides read TGTGCCAGCAGTGAAGCAGCCCACGACAGGGGCAATCAGCCCCAGCATTTT.

The chain links TRBV5-6 to TRBJ2-3; no firm D call. CDR3 length equals 12 residues. Germline V gene sequence: CDR1 SGHDT, CDR2 YYEEEE. V was shortened by 2 bases and J by 6 bases, with 7 bases between the two germline ends. CDR3 DNA: TGTGCCAGCAGCTTCGGGTCCGATACGCAGTATTTT. Protein sequence: CASSFGSDTQYF.

The chain joins TRBV4-3 to TRBJ2-7; D is perhaps TRBD1 or TRBD2 (6 bases each). Per germline, CDR1 LGHNA and CDR2 YSLEER. Deletions cut 0 bases from V and 2 bases from J, with 11 bases between. The CDR3 is 15 residues long. The CDR3 sequence: CASSQDHGGAYEQYF. CDR3 in DNA: TGCGCCAGCAGCCAAGATCACGGGGGCGCCTACGAGCAGTACTTC.

This clone was found once. The chain links TRBV7-9 to TRBJ1-4; 8 nucleotides align to TRBD1. The CDR3 totals 14 residues. The V segment lost 3 bases and the J segment 7 bases; nucleotides outside the gene matches: 4. Germline V gene sequence: CDR1 SEHNR, CDR2 FQNEAQ (reference sequence). The CDR3: CASSFRTGSEKLFF. The CDR3 nucleotides read TGTGCCAGCAGCTTCCGGACAGGGAGTGAAAAACTGTTTTTT.

The genes are TRBV19 and TRBJ2-1; TRBD2 is a possible D gene (6 bases). This CDR3 comprises 13 residues. The V gene's germline CDR1 is LNHDA and CDR2 SQIVND (reference sequence). With 6 bases removed from V and 6 bases from J, the gap between germline ends came to 12 bases. This chain's CDR3 is CASREGNPNEQFF. DNA for the CDR3: TGTGCCAGTAGGGAGGGCAATCCCAATGAGCAGTTCTTC.

The gene calls are TRBV7-2 and TRBJ1-6; D is ambiguous. The germline gives CDR1 SGHTA, CDR2 FQGNSA. The CDR3 length is 17 residues. Trimming stripped 5 bases from V and 2 bases from J, with 16 bases between. The CDR3 protein is CASSRNPRVTYNSPLHF. The CDR3, as DNA: TGTGCCAGCAGCCGTAATCCGAGGGTGACCTATAATTCACCCCTCCACTTT.

The CDR3 loop is CASSGLGLYEQYF. CDR3 DNA sequence: TGTGCCAGCAGTGGCCTCGGTTTGTACGAGCAGTACTTC. This chain connects TRBV25-1 to TRBJ2-7, with no clear D. Trimming stripped 4 bases from V and 4 bases from J, with 11 bases between. The CDR3 consists of 13 residues. The germline CDR1 and CDR2 sequences are MGHDK and SYGVNS.

The chain combines TRBV27 with TRBJ2-3; 10 nucleotides agree with TRBD2. The germline gives CDR1 MNHEY, CDR2 SMNVEV (reference sequence). Unmatched junction bases numbered 10, after V lost 6 bases and J lost 4 bases. This CDR3 is 16 amino acids long. CDR3 sequence reads: CASSLRAGGQSDTQYF. The CDR3 DNA follows: TGTGCCAGCAGCCTGAGAGCGGGAGGGCAGTCAGATACGCAGTATTTT.

This clone occurred once. The J gene is TRBJ2-7, the V gene TRBV5-6, with D perhaps TRBD1 (6 bases). V was trimmed by 3 bases and J by 5 bases, leaving 24 bases between them. Germline-derived CDR1 and CDR2 are SGHDT and YYEEEE. The CDR3 has 17 amino acids. The CDR3 DNA reads as TGTGCCAGCAGCTCACCGATCGGGACACTATTATCAGACGAGCAGTACTTC. Its translation is CASSSPIGTLLSDEQYF. The full variable domain, in which reference TRBV5-6 and TRBJ2-7 provide the parts outside the CDR3, is DAGVTQSPTHLIKTRGQQVTLRCSPKSGHDTVSWYQQALGQGPQFIFQYYEEEERQRGNFPDRFSGHQFPNYSSELNVNALLLGDSALYLCASSSPIGTLLSDEQYFGPGTRLTVT.

The chain uses TRBV5-6 and TRBJ2-1, with D uncertain. V dropped 0 bases and J dropped 1 base, with 17 bases sitting between them. This CDR3 region has 18 residues. Germline CDR1 is SGHDT and CDR2 is YYEEEE. The CDR3 loop is CASSLDFLRDTSYNEQFF. In nucleotides, the CDR3 is TGTGCCAGCAGCTTGGATTTCTTGCGAGACACGTCCTACAATGAGCAGTTCTTC.

V usage is TRBV19 and J usage is TRBJ2-1, with TRBD2 matching over 10 bases. This CDR3 is 15 amino acids long. V lost 5 bases and J lost 8; bases outside the gene matches: 9. Germline values: CDR1 LNHDA, CDR2 SQIVND (reference sequence). This CDR3 reads CASSVLSGGAYEQFF. DNA for the CDR3: TGTGCCAGTAGTGTCCTAAGCGGGGGGGCGTATGAGCAGTTCTTC.

The V call is TRBV14, the J call TRBJ2-1; 7 bases align to TRBD1. The germline CDR1 and CDR2 sequences are SGHDN and FVKESK. V gave up 1 base and J gave up 8 bases; unmatched junction bases: 8. The CDR3 has 15 amino acids. CDR3 sequence reads: CASSQAETGSYEQFF. CDR3 sequence (DNA): TGTGCCAGCAGCCAAGCTGAGACAGGGTCGTATGAGCAGTTCTTC.

The chain joins TRBV10-2 to TRBJ2-7, with 7 bases lining up with TRBD1. With 5 bases clipped from V and 2 bases from J, the junction kept 3 bases outside the gene matches. Per the germline V gene, CDR1 is WSHSY and CDR2 is SAAADI. The CDR3 extends over 13 amino acids. As DNA, the CDR3 is TGCGCCAGCAGTACCGGGACAGCCTACGAGCAGTACTTC. Translating it yields CASSTGTAYEQYF.

The V call is TRBV6-5, the J call TRBJ1-2; possibly TRBD1 for D (6 bases). The germline V and J ends were trimmed by 2 bases and 3 bases, with 10 bases remaining between them. Per the germline V gene, CDR1 is MNHEY and CDR2 is SVGAGI. This CDR3 has 14 residues. Here the CDR3 DNA reads TGTGCCAGCAGTTACGGACAGCTAGACTATGGCTACACCTTC. It codes for CASSYGQLDYGYTF.

CDR3 loop: CASSEGRRVRNQPQHF. In DNA form, the CDR3 reads TGTGCCAGCAGTGAGGGTCGTAGGGTGCGCAATCAGCCCCAGCATTTT. V gene TRBV2 combines with J gene TRBJ1-5; D is undetermined. The germline V gene has CDR1 SNHLY and CDR2 FYNNEI. This CDR3 comprises 16 residues. Trimming took 3 bases from V and 2 from J, leaving 14 bases between them.

The chain recombines TRBV28 with TRBJ2-3; a weak D match, TRBD2 (6 bases). V lost 3 bases to trimming and J lost 2 bases, with 12 bases between them. The CDR3 loop spans 15 amino acids. Germline V gene data show CDR1 as MDHEN and CDR2 as SYDVKM. The CDR3: CASSLLARTTDTQYF. For the CDR3, the DNA is TGTGCCAGCAGTTTGCTAGCGCGAACCACAGATACGCAGTATTTT.

This clone was counted a single time. The chain combines TRBV14 with TRBJ2-7, with unresolved D. Germline V lookup: CDR1 SGHDN, CDR2 FVKESK. This CDR3 has 14 residues. V was pared by 2 bases and J by 0 bases, with 8 bases between. The CDR3 nucleotides are TGTGCCAGCAGCCAAAGGGCGAGCTCCTACGAGCAGTACTTC. Its translation is CASSQRASSYEQYF.